This T cell receptor (beta chain) was found in a study of PD-L1 blockade in urothelial cancer listed by TCRdb under 2017. For the study in its entirety: All patients started therapy in the mid-2010s and received atezolizumab 1,200 mg intravenously every 3 weeks. Durable clinical benefit was achieved by nine patients and was not achieved by 20 patients. Pretreatment blood TCR-seq was available for about 30 patients, at least one posttreatment blood collection was obtained for about 24 patients, and tumor TCR-seq was available for about 24 patients. The study, an exploratory multi-omic analysis, examined somatic, immune and clinical correlates of response to PD-L1 blockade with atezolizumab in urothelial cancer. In the same patients who had TCR sequencing, pretreatment tumors also underwent whole exome sequencing and RNA sequencing. About 90% of the 29 patients were males with bladder-origin urothelial cancer, and about 65% of the roughly 29 reported a prior smoking history. Durable clinical benefit was defined as a progression-free survival longer than 6 months, and TCR features were additionally tested against progression-free survival and overall survival. Blood samples gave a median of 141,255 T cells and 80,000 to 95,000 unique TCRs, with a median clonality of approximately 0.08. Pretreatment tumor samples, along with matched peripheral blood collected serially before and after atezolizumab treatment, underwent TCR sequencing. Blood samples were analyzed at two time points: 3 weeks after treatment start (second dose) and 6 weeks after treatment start. An ECOG performance status of 0 or 1 was recorded for the patients, and 0 to 3 prior chemotherapy regimens had been received by the patients.

As regards this clone: Its antigen is not yet known. Base qualities are not at hand, and no much larger clone is one base apart.

Results and caveats for the whole study, not just this receptor: Because the sample size was small (n ≈ 30) and many exploratory analyses were performed, the results are intended to be hypothesis-generating. At 3 weeks after the start of treatment, tumor-associated TCR clones in peripheral blood had expanded more in patients with durable benefit (n ≈ 20, p = 0.022). Improved progression-free and overall survival was found to be associated with pretreatment peripheral blood TCR clonality below the median.

Each PCR received spiked-in synthetic TCR analog templates so that absolute template abundance could be estimated from read counts. Using the immunoSEQ assay, TCRbeta CDR3 regions were amplified from genomic DNA with bias-controlled V and J gene primers. Sequencing of rearranged TCRbeta segments was performed at approximately 20X coverage. Regarding the original processing steps: Sequencing errors were corrected by clustering, and CDR3s were annotated against IMGT so that V, D and J genes could be assigned. Only productive TCRbeta rearrangements were used in downstream analyses, excluding out-of-frame or stop-codon sequences. Clonality was computed as one minus Shannon entropy normalized by the log of the number of unique productive sequences. Clones differing between time points or between blood and tumor were identified using Fisher's exact test with Benjamini-Hochberg correction, with an adjusted p below 0.01 applied as the threshold. The table was pulled from immuneACCESS by TCRdb, which kept in-frame rearrangements only. Such tables lose some clones; where checked, under half of the loss comes from unresolved V genes, and the rest has no known cause. Clonal size and the V and J genes are those of that table, whereas D and trimming came from the DNA. In all, the sample holds about 83,000 clones, and approximately 86% of those were seen once. The top ten clonotypes cover approximately 6% of the sample.

The CDR3 runs 15 amino acids, cysteine and phenylalanine included. Of all the DNA, just the CDR3 is kept, 45 bases in frame from base 1. CDR1 SGHVS and CDR2 FQNEAQ were looked up in the germline V gene. Compared with germline, V lacks 5 bases and J lacks 6 bases; bases without a gene match: 4. A total of 25 to 35 patients with locally advanced or metastatic urothelial carcinoma, treated at Memorial Sloan Kettering on a trial protocol, made up the cohort. Peripheral blood mononuclear cells were collected pretreatment and during treatment, at between 1 and 8 total time points per patient. The Qiagen DNeasy Blood extraction kit was used to purify genomic DNA from total PBMCs and tumor samples. PBMCs were collected pretreatment and during treatment and were isolated and stored as previously described.

In this chain, TRBV7-8 is recombined with TRBJ1-6; 10 of the junction bases match TRBD1. Specimen: PBMCs, collected around atezolizumab (anti-PD-L1) treatment. The receptor's source is a woman aged 70-85 years with urothelial cancer. CDR3 protein: CASSIGQGVNSPLHF. At the DNA level, the sequence is TGTGCCAGCAGCATCGGACAGGGGGTTAATTCACCCCTCCACTTT.